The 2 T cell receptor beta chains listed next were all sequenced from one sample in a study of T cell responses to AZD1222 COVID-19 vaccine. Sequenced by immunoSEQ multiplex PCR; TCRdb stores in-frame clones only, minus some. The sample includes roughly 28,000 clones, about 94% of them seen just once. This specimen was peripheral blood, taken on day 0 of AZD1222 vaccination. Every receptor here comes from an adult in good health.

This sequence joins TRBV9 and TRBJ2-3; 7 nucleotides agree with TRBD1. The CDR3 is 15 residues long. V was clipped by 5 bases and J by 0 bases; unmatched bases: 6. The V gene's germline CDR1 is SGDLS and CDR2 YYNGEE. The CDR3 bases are TGTGCCAGCAGAGAGGGGGCTACTAGCACAGATACGCAGTATTTT. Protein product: CASREGATSTDTQYF.

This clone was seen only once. The CDR3 nucleotides read TGTGCCAGCAGCTTAGAGTGGTGGACAGGGGACTACAATGAGCAGTTCTTC. Its protein product is CASSLEWWTGDYNEQFF. This chain uses TRBV7-9 with TRBJ2-1, with 9 bases identical to TRBD1. Germline CDR1 reads SEHNR; CDR2 reads FQNEAQ (reference sequence). The V segment lost 1 base and the J segment 3 bases; nucleotides outside the gene matches: 7. This CDR3 comprises 17 residues.